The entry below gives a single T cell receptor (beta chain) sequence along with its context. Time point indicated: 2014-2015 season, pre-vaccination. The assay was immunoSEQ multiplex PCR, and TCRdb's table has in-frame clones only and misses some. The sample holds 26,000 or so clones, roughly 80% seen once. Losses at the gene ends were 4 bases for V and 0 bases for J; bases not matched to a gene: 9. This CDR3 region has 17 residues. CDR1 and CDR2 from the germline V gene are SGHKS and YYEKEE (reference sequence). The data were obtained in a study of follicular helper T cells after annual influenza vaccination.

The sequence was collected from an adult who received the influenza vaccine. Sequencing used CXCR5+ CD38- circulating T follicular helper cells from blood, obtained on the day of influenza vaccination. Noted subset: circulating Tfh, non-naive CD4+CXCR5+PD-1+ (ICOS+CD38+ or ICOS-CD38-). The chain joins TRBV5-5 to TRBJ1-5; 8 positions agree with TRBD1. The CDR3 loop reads CASSQRQGTYSNQPQHF. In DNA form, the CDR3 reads TGTGCCAGCAGCCAAAGACAGGGGACGTATAGCAATCAGCCCCAGCATTTT.